Shown below are 4 T cell receptor beta chains from a single sample sequenced in a study of sequential checkpoint blockade in melanoma. Treatment of the sample: randomized to nivolumab then ipilimumab (arm A) or the reverse (arm B). Profiling relied on immunoSEQ multiplex PCR, and the TCRdb table lists in-frame clones only, not all of them. This sample has about 27,000 clones, with approximately 80% found just once. Sequencing used CD8+ T cells sorted from blood (inferred from file names), obtained from a patient given nivolumab and ipilimumab in sequence. The source is a human donor with melanoma.

The rearrangement links TRBV4-3 to TRBJ2-6, with a weak D call TRBD2 (5 bases). The germline gives CDR1 LGHNA, CDR2 YSLEER. Between the trimmed V and J ends, which lost 1 base and 1 base, there was a span of 5 bases. The CDR3 runs 15 residues. CDR3 residues: CASSQGTSGANVLTF. CDR3 coding DNA: TGCGCCAGCAGCCAAGGGACTTCTGGGGCCAACGTCCTGACTTTC.

The gene calls are TRBV16 and TRBJ1-1; tentative D call: TRBD1 (5 bases). The V gene lost 2 bases and the J gene lost 1 base, with 5 bases spanning the gap. The CDR3 consists of 13 residues. The germline V gene has CDR1 KGHSY and CDR2 FQNENV. This CDR3 reads CASSQQGNTEAFF. The CDR3 bases are TGTGCCAGCAGCCAACAGGGGAACACTGAAGCTTTCTTT.

This clone was seen more than once but under ten times. The V and J genes are TRBV4-3 and TRBJ2-2, with D maybe TRBD2 (7 bases). In germline, CDR1 is LGHNA, CDR2 YSLEER. V was clipped by 4 bases and J by 8 bases, with 17 bases between them. The CDR3 length is 15 residues. CDR3 sequence reads: CASSREGSGVGELFF. The CDR3 nucleotides are TGCGCCAGCAGCCGGGAGGGTTCAGGGGTGGGGGAGCTGTTTTTT.

This chain connects TRBV29-1 to TRBJ2-7, with TRBD2 matching over 10 bases. The CDR3 has 13 amino acids. V trimming: 5 bases; J trimming: 4 bases; junction bases outside the gene matches: 5. CDR1 and CDR2 (germline): SQVTM, ANQGSEA. The CDR3 DNA follows: TGCAGCGTTAGCGGGGGGGCGAATTACGAGCAGTACTTC. Protein sequence: CSVSGGANYEQYF.